The 7 T cell receptor beta chains below come from one sample, sequenced in a study of T cells in Graves' hyperthyroidism and ophthalmopathy. The investigators amplified TCR beta CDR3 regions from RNA transcripts. TCR CDR3 regions were first amplified by RT-PCR with HTBI primers. TCRdb analysed the multiplex PCR reads with MiXCR anew, one entry per CDR3 protein. Counted here are almost 600,000 distinct CDR3 sequences, about 43% occurring once; the ten biggest clones make up around 7.7%. Sequenced material: peripheral blood or thyroid tissue (not recorded which). Receptors originate from a woman aged 18-35 years with Graves' hyperthyroidism.

In this sample, this clonotype turned up once. At one end, the junction sequence differs from germline, possibly due to a read error. CDR3 in amino acids: CATSDSGTYGYTF. In nucleotides, the CDR3 is TGTGCCACCAGTGACTCCGGGACCTATGGCTACACCTTC. The V and J genes are TRBV2 and TRBJ1-2, with D perhaps TRBD1 (5 bases). The CDR3 extends over 13 amino acids. The germline V gene encodes CDR1 SNHLY and CDR2 FYNNEI.

The chain couples TRBV7-2 to TRBJ2-5, with D tentatively TRBD2 (7 bases). V shed 5 bases and J shed 5 bases, with 12 bases lying between them. CDR3 length: 13 amino acids. Per the germline V gene, CDR1 is SGHTA and CDR2 is FQGNSA. Written as DNA, the CDR3 is TGTGCCAGCAGCACTACGGGGGGCGAGACCCAGTACTTC. Its translation is CASSTTGGETQYF.

The chain uses TRBV6-6 and TRBJ1-1; 11 bases fit TRBD1. Germline V gene data show CDR1 as MNHNY and CDR2 as SVGAGI (reference sequence). There are 13 residues in the CDR3. The V gene end was trimmed by 4 bases and the J gene end by 12 bases; junction bases not matched to a gene: 7. The CDR3 region is CASSWTGGGGTFF. The DNA of the CDR3 is TGTGCCAGCAGTTGGACAGGGGGCGGGGGCACTTTCTTT.

This clonotype was observed at least ten times. This chain links TRBV30 with TRBJ2-2; D gene uncertain. CDR3 length: 12 amino acids. From germline, CDR1 is GTSNPN and CDR2 SVGIG (reference sequence). V shed 4 bases and J shed 5 bases, with 8 bases lying between them. The CDR3 DNA follows: TGTGCCTGGACCGACACGACCGGGGAGCTGTTTTTT. Protein: CAWTDTTGELFF.

This sequence joins TRBV2 and TRBJ2-7, with 7 bases lining up with TRBD2. Trimming at V came to 5 bases and at J to 6 bases, leaving 7 bases not matched to a gene. This CDR3 region has 13 residues. Germline V CDR1 and CDR2: SNHLY, FYNNEI. The DNA for the CDR3 is TGTGCCAGCAGTAGGGGTTCGGGGGGCGAGCAGTACTTC. It codes for CASSRGSGGEQYF.

In regard to this clonotype: A much bigger clone sits one base away, suggesting this may be a read error. This sequence joins TRBV10-3 and TRBJ2-7, with 9 bases aligning to TRBD2. Germline V gives CDR1 ENHRY, CDR2 SYGVKD. The CDR3 length is 12 residues. The J segment lost 3 bases and the V segment lost 6 bases, leaving 0 bases of the junction unmatched. CDR3 sequence reads: CAIRTSGYEQYF. The CDR3 bases are TGTGCCATCAGGACTAGCGGCTACGAGCAGTACTTC.

Ten or more counts support this clonotype. The junction departs from germline at one end; a sequencing error may be responsible. The V and J genes are TRBV2 and TRBJ2-7, with 11 bases fitting TRBD2. Per the germline V gene, CDR1 is SNHLY and CDR2 is FYNNEI. The CDR3 length is 17 residues. In DNA form, the CDR3 reads TGTGCCAGCAGCGAAGGACTAGCGGGCGCTTCCTCCTACGAGCAGTACTTC. Protein: CASSEGLAGASSYEQYF.